These 2 T cell receptor beta chains originate from one sample sequenced in a study of pediatric ulcerative colitis. Using immunoSEQ multiplex PCR, the repertoire was profiled, and TCRdb retains in-frame clones only, with some absent. This repertoire shows 35,000 or so clones, 73% found once; its top ten account for roughly 0.7%. The rectum was sampled with one to two pinch biopsies at colonoscopy. Source material: gut tissue. The source is a boy younger than 18 with moderate ulcerative colitis.

This chain's CDR3 is CASSPEWGWAYNEQFF. The CDR3 DNA is TGTGCCAGCAGCCCAGAATGGGGGTGGGCCTACAATGAGCAGTTCTTC. The rearrangement joins TRBV14 to TRBJ2-1; either TRBD1 or TRBD2 may fit D (5 bases each). CDR1 and CDR2 (germline): SGHDN, FVKESK. V was shortened by 4 bases and J by 2 bases, with 15 bases between the two germline ends. The CDR3 length is 16 residues.

This clone was observed once. The chain links TRBV6-5 to TRBJ1-2, with D unclear. Germline V gene sequence: CDR1 MNHEY, CDR2 SVGAGI. The CDR3 sequence is 10 residues long. V dropped 5 bases and J dropped 3 bases, with 1 base sitting between them. The CDR3 here is CASSDYGYTF. CDR3 sequence (DNA): TGTGCCAGCAGTGACTATGGCTACACCTTC.